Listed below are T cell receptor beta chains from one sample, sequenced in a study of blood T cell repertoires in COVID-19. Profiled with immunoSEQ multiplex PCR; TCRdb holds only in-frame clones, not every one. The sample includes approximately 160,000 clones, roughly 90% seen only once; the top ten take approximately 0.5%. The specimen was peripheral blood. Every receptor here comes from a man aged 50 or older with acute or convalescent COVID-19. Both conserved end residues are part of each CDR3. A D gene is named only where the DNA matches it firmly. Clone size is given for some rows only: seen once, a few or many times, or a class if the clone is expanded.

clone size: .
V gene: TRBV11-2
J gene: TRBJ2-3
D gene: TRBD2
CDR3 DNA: TGTGCCAGCGGCGGGGGGGCCAGAGATACGCAGTATTTT
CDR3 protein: CASGGGARDTQYF

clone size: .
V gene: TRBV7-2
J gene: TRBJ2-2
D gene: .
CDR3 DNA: TGTGCCAGCAGCGCTATGACAGGATTCACCGGGGAGCTGTTTTTT
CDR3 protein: CASSAMTGFTGELFF

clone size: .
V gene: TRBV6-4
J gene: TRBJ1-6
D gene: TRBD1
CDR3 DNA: TGTGCCAGCAGTGCGGACAGGGAATCACCCCTCCACTTT
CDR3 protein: CASSADRESPLHF

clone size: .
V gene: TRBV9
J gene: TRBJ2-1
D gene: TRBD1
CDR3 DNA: TGTGCCAGCAGCGTAGCTACAGGGGGCCGTGAGCAGTTCTTC
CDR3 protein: CASSVATGGREQFF

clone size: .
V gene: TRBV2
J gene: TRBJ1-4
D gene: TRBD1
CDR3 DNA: TGTGCCTCCAGGGGGGTATGGGAAAAGGAAAAACTGTTTTTT
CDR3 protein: CASRGVWEKEKLFF

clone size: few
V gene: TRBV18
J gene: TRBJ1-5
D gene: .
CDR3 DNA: TGTGCCAGCTCACCAGGGAGTGAGCCCCAGCATTTT
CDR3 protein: CASSPGSEPQHF

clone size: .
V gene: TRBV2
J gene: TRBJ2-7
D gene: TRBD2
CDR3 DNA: TGTGCCAGCAGCCTCGAGCTAGCGGGCCCTTACAGCTCCTACGAGCAGTACTTC
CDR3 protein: CASSLELAGPYSSYEQYF

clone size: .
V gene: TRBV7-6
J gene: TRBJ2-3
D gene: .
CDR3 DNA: TGTGCCAGCAGCTTACAAGACAGGTCTACAGATACGCAGTATTTT
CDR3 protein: CASSLQDRSTDTQYF

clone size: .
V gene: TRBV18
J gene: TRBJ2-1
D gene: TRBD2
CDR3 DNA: TGTGCCAGCTCACCACTTGGCGGGAGCTACAATGAGCAGTTCTTC
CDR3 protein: CASSPLGGSYNEQFF

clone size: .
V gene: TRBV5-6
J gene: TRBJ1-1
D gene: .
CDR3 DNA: TGTGCCAGCAGCTTGGAGGGACTGACTCGATTT
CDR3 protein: CASSLEGLTRF

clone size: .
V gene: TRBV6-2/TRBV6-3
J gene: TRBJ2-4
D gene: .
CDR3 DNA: TGTGCCAGCAGTTTAGGCGGGGGCGGAAACATTCAGTACTTC
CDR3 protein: CASSLGGGGNIQYF

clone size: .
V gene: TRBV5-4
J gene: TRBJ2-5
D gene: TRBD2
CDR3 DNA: TGTGCCAGCCAACTAGCGGGAGGCCAAGAGACCCAGTACTTC
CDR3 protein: CASQLAGGQETQYF

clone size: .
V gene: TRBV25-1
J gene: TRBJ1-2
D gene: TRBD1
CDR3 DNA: TGTGCCAGCAGTGCGACAGGGGTGAGTAGCTATGGCTACACCTTC
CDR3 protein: CASSATGVSSYGYTF

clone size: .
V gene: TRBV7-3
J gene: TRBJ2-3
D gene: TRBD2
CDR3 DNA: TGTGCCAGCAGCTCTAGCGGGGGCCCCCAGGATACGCAGTATTTT
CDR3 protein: CASSSSGGPQDTQYF

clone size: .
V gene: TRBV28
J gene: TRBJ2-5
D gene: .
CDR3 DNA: TGTGCCAGCAGCCTTCGGCGGCAGTCGCGCCGACCCCAAGAGACCCAGTACTTC
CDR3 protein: CASSLRRQSRRPQETQYF

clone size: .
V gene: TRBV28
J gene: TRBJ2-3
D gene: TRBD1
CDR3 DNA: TGTGCCAGCAGTTCCCCCTCAGGGGGCACGACAGATACGCAGTATTTT
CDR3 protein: CASSSPSGGTTDTQYF

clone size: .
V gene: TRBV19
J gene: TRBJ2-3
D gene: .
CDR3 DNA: TGTGCCAGTAGTACCACCCGAAGTCGACTAGTGCGGGCAGATACGCAGTATTTT
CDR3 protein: CASSTTRSRLVRADTQYF

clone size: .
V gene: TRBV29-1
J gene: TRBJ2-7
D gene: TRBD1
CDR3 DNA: TGCAGCGTGACCCGGACAGGGATAGACGAGCAGTACTTC
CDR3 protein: CSVTRTGIDEQYF

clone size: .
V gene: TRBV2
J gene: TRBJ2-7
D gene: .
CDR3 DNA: TGTGCCAGCAGTGGGGGGGTGGCCACCTACGAGCAGTACTTC
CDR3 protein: CASSGGVATYEQYF

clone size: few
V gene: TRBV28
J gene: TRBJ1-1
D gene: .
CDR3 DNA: TGTGCCAGCAGTTTAAGGGGGAGGGACACTGAAGCTTTCTTT
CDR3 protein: CASSLRGRDTEAFF

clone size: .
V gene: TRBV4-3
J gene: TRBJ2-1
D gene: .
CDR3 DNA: TGCGCCAGCAGCGCCGGACAGAGCTCCTACAATGAGCAGTTCTTC
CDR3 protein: CASSAGQSSYNEQFF

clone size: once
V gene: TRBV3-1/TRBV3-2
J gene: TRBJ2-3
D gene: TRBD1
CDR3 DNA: TGTGCCAGCAGCCAAGAGTTTACAGGGGGCACAGATACGCAGTATTTT
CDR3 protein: CASSQEFTGGTDTQYF

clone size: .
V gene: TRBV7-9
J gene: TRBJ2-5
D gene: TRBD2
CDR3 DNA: TGTGCCAGCAGCCCCACCGCGGGGGGGCTACAAGAGACCCAGTACTTC
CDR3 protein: CASSPTAGGLQETQYF

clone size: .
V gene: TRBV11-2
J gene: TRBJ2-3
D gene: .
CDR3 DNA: TGTGCCAGCAGCTTACTCCAGCCATGGGCGGATACGCAGTATTTT
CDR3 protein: CASSLLQPWADTQYF

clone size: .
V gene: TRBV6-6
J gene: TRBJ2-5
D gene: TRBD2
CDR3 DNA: TGTGCCAGCAGCCCCGGGACTACCGGGACCCAGTACTTC
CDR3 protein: CASSPGTTGTQYF

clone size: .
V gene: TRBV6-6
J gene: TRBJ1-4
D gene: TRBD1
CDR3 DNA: TGTGCCAGCAGCCGACAGGGAGGGGAAAAACTGTTTTTT
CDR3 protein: CASSRQGGEKLFF

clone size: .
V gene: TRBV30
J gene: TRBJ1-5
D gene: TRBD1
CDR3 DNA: TGTGCCTGGAGTGAGAGGGGGCCTAGCAATCAGCCCCAGCATTTT
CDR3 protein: CAWSERGPSNQPQHF

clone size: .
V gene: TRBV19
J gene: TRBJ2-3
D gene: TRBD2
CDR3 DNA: TGTGCCAGCACGACTAGCGGGGTCACAGATACGCAGTATTTT
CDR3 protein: CASTTSGVTDTQYF

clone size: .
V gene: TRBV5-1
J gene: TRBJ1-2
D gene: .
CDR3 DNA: TGCGCCAGCAGCTTGGCCAGCGAAGGCTACACCTTC
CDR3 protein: CASSLASEGYTF

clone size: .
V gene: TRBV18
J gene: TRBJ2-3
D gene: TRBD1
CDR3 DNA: TGTGCCAGCTCACCAAACCCGGGACAGTCTTCAGATACGCAGTATTTT
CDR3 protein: CASSPNPGQSSDTQYF

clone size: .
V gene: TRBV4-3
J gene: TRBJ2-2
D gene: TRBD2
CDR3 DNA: TGCGCCAGCAGCCAAGATCACGCTAGCGGGGGGGCCGGGGAGCTGTTTTTT
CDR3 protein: CASSQDHASGGAGELFF

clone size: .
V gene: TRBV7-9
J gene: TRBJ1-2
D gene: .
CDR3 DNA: TGTGCCAGCAGCTTATCCATGACGACAGGCTATGGCTACACCTTC
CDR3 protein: CASSLSMTTGYGYTF

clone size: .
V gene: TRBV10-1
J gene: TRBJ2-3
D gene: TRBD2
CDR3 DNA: TGCGCCAGCAGTGATGGACTAGCGGACATCACAGATACGCAGTATTTT
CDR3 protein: CASSDGLADITDTQYF

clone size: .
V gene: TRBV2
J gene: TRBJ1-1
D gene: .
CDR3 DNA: TGTGCCAGCCGAACAGGGTTCACTGAAGCTTTCTTT
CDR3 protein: CASRTGFTEAFF

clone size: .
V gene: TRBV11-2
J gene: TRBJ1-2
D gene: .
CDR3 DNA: TGTGCCAGCAGCCAACTCGCAGACACTAACTATGGCTACACCTTC
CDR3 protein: CASSQLADTNYGYTF

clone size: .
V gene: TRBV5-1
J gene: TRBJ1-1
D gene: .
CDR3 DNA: TGCGCCAGCAGATCAGGTCCGGGAACTGAAGCTTTCTTT
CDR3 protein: CASRSGPGTEAFF

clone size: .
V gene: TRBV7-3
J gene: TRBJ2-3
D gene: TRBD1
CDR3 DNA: TGTGCCAGCAGCTTAAGTGGGACAGGGGTGGATACGCAGTATTTT
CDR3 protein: CASSLSGTGVDTQYF

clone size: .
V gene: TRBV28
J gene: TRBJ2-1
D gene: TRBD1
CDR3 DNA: TGTGCCAGCAGACCGACAGGGGACTACAATGAGCAGTTCTTC
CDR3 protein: CASRPTGDYNEQFF

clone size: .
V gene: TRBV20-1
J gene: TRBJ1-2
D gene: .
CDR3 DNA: TGCAGTGCTAGCGTTAACTATGGCTACACCTTC
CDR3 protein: CSASVNYGYTF

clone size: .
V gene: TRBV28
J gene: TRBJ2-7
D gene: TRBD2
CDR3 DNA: TGTGCCAGCAGTTTACTAGGCGGGAGCTCCTACGAGCAGTACTTC
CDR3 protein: CASSLLGGSSYEQYF

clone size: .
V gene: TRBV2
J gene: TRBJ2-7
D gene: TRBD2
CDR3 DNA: TGTGCCACCGCGGGACTAGTCCACGAGCAGTACTTC
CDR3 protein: CATAGLVHEQYF

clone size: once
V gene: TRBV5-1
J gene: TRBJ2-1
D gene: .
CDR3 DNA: TGCGCCAGCAGCGACCGGGATGAGCAGTTCTTC
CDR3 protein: CASSDRDEQFF

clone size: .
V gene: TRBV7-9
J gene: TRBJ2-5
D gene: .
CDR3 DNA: TGTGCCAGCAGCGAGCACCGGGAGCTCGAAGAGACCCAGTACTTC
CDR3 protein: CASSEHRELEETQYF

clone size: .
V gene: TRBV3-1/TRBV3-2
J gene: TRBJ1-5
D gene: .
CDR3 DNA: TGTGCCTCAGGGTCGTCGGGCAATCAGCCCCAGCATTTT
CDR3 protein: CASGSSGNQPQHF

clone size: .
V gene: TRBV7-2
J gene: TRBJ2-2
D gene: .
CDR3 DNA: TGTGCCAGCAGCTTTAAAGGGGACACCGGGGAGCTGTTTTTT
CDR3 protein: CASSFKGDTGELFF

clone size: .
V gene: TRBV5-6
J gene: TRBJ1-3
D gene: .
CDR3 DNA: TGTGCCAGCAGCTTTCTAGACCCTGGAAACACCATATATTTT
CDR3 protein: CASSFLDPGNTIYF

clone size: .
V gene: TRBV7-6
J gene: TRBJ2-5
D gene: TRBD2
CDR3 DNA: TGTGCCAGCAGCCAGCGGGGGGGCGGGGAGACCCAGTACTTC
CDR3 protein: CASSQRGGGETQYF

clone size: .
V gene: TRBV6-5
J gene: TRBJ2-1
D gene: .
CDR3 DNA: TGTGCCAGCAGTTACTCGATTAGGGGGTTGGATGAGCAGTTCTTC
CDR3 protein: CASSYSIRGLDEQFF

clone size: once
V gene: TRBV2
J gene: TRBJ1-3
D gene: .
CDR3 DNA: TGTGCCAGAGGCCTAGTAGGGGCCGGTGGAAACACCATATATTTT
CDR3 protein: CARGLVGAGGNTIYF

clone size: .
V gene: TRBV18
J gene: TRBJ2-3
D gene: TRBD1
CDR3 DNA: TGTGCCAGCTCATTAACAGGGGGATCTAGCACAGATACGCAGTATTTT
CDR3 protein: CASSLTGGSSTDTQYF

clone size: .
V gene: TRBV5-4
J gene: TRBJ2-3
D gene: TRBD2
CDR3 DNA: TGTGCCAGCAGACGGGGGGGCCCCGGGGTGACAGATACGCAGTATTTT
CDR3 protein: CASRRGGPGVTDTQYF

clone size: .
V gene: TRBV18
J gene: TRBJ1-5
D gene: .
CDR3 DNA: TGTGCCAGCTCACCCACGGGGAACCAGCCCCAGCATTTT
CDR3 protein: CASSPTGNQPQHF

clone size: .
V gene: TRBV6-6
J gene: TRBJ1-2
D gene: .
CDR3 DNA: TGTGCCAGCAGCTACTGGGACAATTCTAACTATGGCTACACCTTC
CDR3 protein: CASSYWDNSNYGYTF

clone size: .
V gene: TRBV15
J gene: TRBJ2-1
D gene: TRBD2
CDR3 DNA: TGTGCCACCCGAGAGCGGGACCGATACAATGAGCAGTTCTTC
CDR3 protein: CATRERDRYNEQFF

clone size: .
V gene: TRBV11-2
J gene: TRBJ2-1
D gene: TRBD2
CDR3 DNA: TGTGCCAGCAGCTTAGATCTCGGGGCGGGGGAAGGTGAGCAGTTCTTC
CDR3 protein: CASSLDLGAGEGEQFF

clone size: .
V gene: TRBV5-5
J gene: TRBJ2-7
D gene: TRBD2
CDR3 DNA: TGTGCCAGCAGCTTGGCTCCCCCAGCGGGAACAACCTCCTACGAGCAGTACTTC
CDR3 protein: CASSLAPPAGTTSYEQYF

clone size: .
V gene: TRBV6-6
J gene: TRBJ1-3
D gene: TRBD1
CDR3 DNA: TGTGCCAGCGGGACAGGCCTCTCTGGAAACACCATATATTTT
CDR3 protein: CASGTGLSGNTIYF

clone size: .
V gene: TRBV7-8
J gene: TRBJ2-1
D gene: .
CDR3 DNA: TGTGCCAGCAGCCCCTACGTGGGGGACTTGAATGAGCAGTTCTTC
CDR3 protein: CASSPYVGDLNEQFF

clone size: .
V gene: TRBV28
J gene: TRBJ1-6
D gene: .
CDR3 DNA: TGTGCCAGCTATAATTACGGGAGCTCCTATAATTCACCCCTCCACTTT
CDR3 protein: CASYNYGSSYNSPLHF